This T cell receptor (beta chain) comes out of a study of Ad26.COV2.S vaccination and SARS-CoV-2 variants. About the study: Administration of Ad26.COV2.S was intramuscular, either once or twice 56 days apart. Study findings and constraints: Recipients given vaccine exceeded placebo recipients in spike-specific TCR breadth.

There are 16 residues in the CDR3. Trimming left V 6 bases short and J 0 bases short, with 15 bases between. Per the germline V gene, CDR1 is MNHEY and CDR2 is SMNVEV (reference sequence). Clones were read by immunoSEQ multiplex PCR, and TCRdb kept only the in-frame ones, dropping some. Of fewer than 800,000 clones listed, roughly 90% are singletons. Comment on this clone: Its specificity is not known.

Treatment defined: about 20 received Ad26.COV2.S at low or high dose, single or two shots; about 5 received placebo; per-sample allocation not given. Material that was analyzed had been drawn on day 63 after the first vaccine or placebo injection. The donor's status was that of an adult aged 18-55 years in Boston. The specimen comprised peripheral blood, sampled in a trial of Ad26.COV2.S vaccine versus placebo. V gene TRBV27 combines with J gene TRBJ2-4; possible D gene TRBD2, 5 bases. This receptor was identified in a person aged 18-65 years who received the Ad26.COV2.S COVID-19 vaccine or a placebo. This CDR3 is CASSLRGTTAKNIQYF. In DNA, the CDR3 is TGTGCCAGCAGCCTTCGGGGAACGACAGCCAAAAACATTCAGTACTTC.